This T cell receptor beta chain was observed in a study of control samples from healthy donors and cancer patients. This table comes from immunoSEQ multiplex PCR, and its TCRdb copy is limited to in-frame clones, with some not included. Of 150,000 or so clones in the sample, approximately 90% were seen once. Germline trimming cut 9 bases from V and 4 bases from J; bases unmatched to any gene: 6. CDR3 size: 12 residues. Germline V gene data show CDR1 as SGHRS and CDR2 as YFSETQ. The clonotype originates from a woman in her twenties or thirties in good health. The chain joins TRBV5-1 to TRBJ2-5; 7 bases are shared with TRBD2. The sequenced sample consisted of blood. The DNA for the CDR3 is TGCGCCACAGGGAGGGGCGGAGAGACCCAGTACTTC. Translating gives CATGRGGETQYF.